Following are 3 T cell receptor beta chains from one sample sequenced in a study of cytomegalovirus exposure and HLA in healthy donors (dated by TCRdb to about 2017). Libraries were constructed by the immunoSEQ multiplex PCR assay. For the multiplex PCR, a mixture combining 60 forward primers for TCR Vbeta segments and 13 reverse primers for TCR Jbeta segments was used. This is the immuneACCESS table as TCRdb keeps it, with only in-frame sequences that have V and J called. A part of the clones is gone; compared with another copy, unresolved V genes explain less than half, and the rest is unexplained. A total of 150,000 or so clones appear in this sample, about three fifths of them only once. The ten largest clonotypes hold roughly 3.1% of the sample. Input material: PBMCs. Source of these receptors: a woman aged 25 to 45 in good health and CMV-seropositive.

This clone has more than one count but fewer than ten. This rearrangement joins TRBV5-1 to TRBJ2-5; TRBD2 might be the D (7 bases). The V gene lost 6 bases and the J gene lost 2 bases, with 23 bases spanning the gap. The length of the CDR3 is 17 residues. CDR1 is SGHRS and CDR2 is YFSETQ in the germline V gene. The CDR3 loop reads CASTLGSGGGGQETQYF. For the CDR3, the DNA is TGCGCCAGCACACTAGGGTCGGGCGGGGGCGGACAAGAGACCCAGTACTTC.

This clone was seen more than once but under ten times. The chain couples TRBV10-3 to TRBJ1-2; maybe TRBD1 (6 bases). V lost 10 bases and J lost 4, with 22 bases in between. The CDR3 loop spans 15 amino acids. Germline V gives CDR1 ENHRY, CDR2 SYGVKD. CDR3 nucleotide sequence: TGTGCCAACTCGTTAGGGGGTATAGGAGCCTATGGCTACACCTTC. Translated, it gives CANSLGGIGAYGYTF.

The genes are TRBV7-9 and TRBJ2-1; TRBD2 might be the D (6 bases). CDR3 length: 13 residues. Trimming removed 4 bases at V and 9 bases at J, with 13 bases between. Germline V gives CDR1 SEHNR, CDR2 FQNEAQ (reference sequence). CDR3: CASSSPLRGEQFF. DNA of the CDR3: TGTGCCAGCAGCTCTCCTCTGCGGGGTGAGCAGTTCTTC.